The next 24 T cell receptor beta chains were all read from a single sample in a study of T cells after yellow fever vaccination. TCRdb independently ran MiXCR on the 5' RACE reads; one entry per CDR3 protein. Of about 370,000 distinct CDR3 sequences listed, 9.5% to 13% are singletons. Sequenced material: PBMCs, taken on the day of the first yellow fever vaccination. All receptors come from a man aged 18 to 29 who received the YFV17D yellow fever vaccine.

The chain has TRBV6-1 and TRBJ2-1; D remains ambiguous. The V end was cut by 6 bases, the J end by 5 bases, with 14 bases between. The CDR3 is 14 residues long. Germline CDR1 reads MNHNS; CDR2 reads SASEGT. CDR3 protein: CASSRKPEHNEQFF. CDR3 coding DNA: TGTGCCAGCAGCCGAAAACCCGAACACAATGAGCAGTTCTTC.

This clonotype was picked up a small number of times. V and J are TRBV10-1 and TRBJ2-2, with TRBD2 matching over 8 bases. With 10 bases clipped from V and 0 bases from J, the junction kept 7 bases outside the gene matches. CDR1 WNHNN and CDR2 SYGVQD come from the germline V gene (reference sequence). The CDR3 covers 15 residues. CDR3 sequence (DNA): TGCGCCAACACCACGGGGGGGCCGAACACCGGGGAGCTGTTTTTT. This gives the protein CANTTGGPNTGELFF.

This clonotype appeared a few times. The J gene is TRBJ2-3, the V gene TRBV5-5; the D is unclear. Trimming removed 4 bases at V and 0 bases at J, with 12 bases between. The CDR3 length is 15 residues. Germline V lookup: CDR1 SGHKS, CDR2 YYEKEE (reference sequence). Here the CDR3 reads CASSVLTPSTDTQYF. Here the CDR3 DNA reads TGTGCCAGCAGCGTCTTAACCCCGAGCACAGATACGCAGTATTTT.

This clonotype occurred many times. The gene calls are TRBV11-2 and TRBJ1-1; 8 nucleotides agree with TRBD1. The CDR3 is 14 amino acids. Germline V CDR1 and CDR2: SGHAT, FQNNGV. The ends lost 4 bases at V and 1 base at J; junction bases unmatched: 2. The CDR3 reads CASSSGTGNTEAFF. The CDR3 DNA reads TGTGCCAGCAGCTCCGGGACAGGGAACACTGAAGCTTTCTTT.

J is TRBJ2-3 and V is TRBV18; D might be TRBD1 (5 bases). V gave up 4 bases and J gave up 5 bases, with 13 bases separating them. CDR1 is KGHSH, CDR2 LQKENI, per germline. The CDR3 is 14 residues long. CDR3 residues: CASSQFQGEDTQYF. The CDR3 DNA is TGTGCCAGCTCACAATTCCAGGGTGAAGATACGCAGTATTTT.

This clonotype was seen repeatedly, ten times or more. This chain joins TRBV11-2 and TRBJ1-2, with TRBD1 as a possible D gene (5 bases). The CDR3 length is 15 residues. The V gene lost 6 bases and the J gene lost 6 bases, with 20 bases spanning the gap. Germline V lookup: CDR1 SGHAT, CDR2 FQNNGV. CDR3 nucleotide sequence: TGTGCCAGCAGAGTACCGGGACTCCCCCTTGATGGCTACACCTTC. Its protein is CASRVPGLPLDGYTF.

This clonotype was observed a few times. The CDR3 loop is CASTMRRTTNEKLFF. In DNA form, the CDR3 reads TGTGCCAGCACCATGAGGAGGACAACTAATGAAAAACTGTTTTTT. This rearrangement joins TRBV6-1 to TRBJ1-4; the D is unclear. This CDR3 has 15 amino acids. V lost 7 bases and J lost 0, with 12 bases in between. CDR1 and CDR2 from the germline V gene are MNHNS and SASEGT.

This chain uses TRBV6-5 with TRBJ2-3, with TRBD2 identical over 11 bases. The CDR3 covers 17 residues. The germline V gene encodes CDR1 MNHEY and CDR2 SVGAGI. V lost 6 bases and J lost 6; bases outside the gene matches: 14. This chain's CDR3 is CASSYRLAGFSGDTQYF. CDR3 sequence (DNA): TGTGCCAGCAGCTACCGACTAGCGGGGTTCTCTGGCGATACGCAGTATTTT.

This clonotype has a handful of counts. The chain combines TRBV25-1 with TRBJ2-7, with a tentative D call TRBD2 (5 bases). The CDR3 is made up of 13 amino acids. Deletions cut 3 bases from V and 7 bases from J, with 13 bases between. Germline V lookup: CDR1 MGHDK, CDR2 SYGVNS. CDR3 protein: CASSDPGSYEQYF. The CDR3 DNA reads TGTGCCAGCAGTGATCCGGGGTCGTATGAGCAGTACTTC.

The chain's CDR3 is CASNTPPGRNYGYTF. Written as DNA, the CDR3 is TGTGCCAGCAACACCCCCCCAGGGAGGAACTATGGCTACACCTTC. The chain is built from TRBV6-1 and TRBJ1-2, with D perhaps TRBD1 (5 bases). CDR3 size: 15 residues. V lost 7 bases and J lost 2, with 17 bases in between. Germline V lookup: CDR1 MNHNS, CDR2 SASEGT.

In its sample, this clonotype was seen a few times. The gene calls are TRBV4-3 and TRBJ1-5; D call uncertain. From germline, CDR1 is LGHNA and CDR2 YSLEER. The CDR3 is 15 amino acids. Trimming pared 0 bases from V and 4 bases from J, leaving 10 bases between. Written as DNA, the CDR3 is TGCGCCAGCAGCCAAGAAAGGTCAGGTAATCAGCCCCAGCATTTT. This gives the protein CASSQERSGNQPQHF.

The gene calls are TRBV7-9 and TRBJ2-5; D gene ambiguous. Germline values: CDR1 SEHNR, CDR2 FQNEAQ (reference sequence). Trimming took 2 bases from V and 6 from J, leaving 13 bases between them. The CDR3 length is 14 residues. CDR3 bases: TGTGCCAGCAGCTTACAACGGAGCACCCAGACCCAGTACTTC. Amino acids: CASSLQRSTQTQYF.

This clonotype was counted ten times or more. This chain joins TRBV9 and TRBJ2-3; D not certain. The V end was cut by 5 bases, the J end by 0 bases, with 13 bases between. This CDR3 has 15 residues. CDR1 is SGDLS, CDR2 YYNGEE, per germline. The CDR3 region has the DNA TGTGCCAGCAGATCACCCCCTGGTAGCACAGATACGCAGTATTTT. It is translated as CASRSPPGSTDTQYF. The full variable domain, with the rest looked up from reference TRBV9 and TRBJ2-3, is DSGVTQTPKHLITATGQRVTLRCSPRSGDLSVYWYQQSLDQGLQFLIQYYNGEERAKGNILERFSAQQFPDLHSELNLSSLELGDSALYFCASRSPPGSTDTQYFGPGTRLTVL.

This clonotype was picked up a small number of times. The chain is built from TRBV7-2 and TRBJ2-2; TRBD1 is a possible D gene (5 bases). Trimming removed 3 bases from V and 5 bases from J, with 16 bases in between. CDR3 length: 16 amino acids. Germline-derived CDR1 and CDR2 are SGHTA and FQGNSA. The CDR3 bases are TGTGCCAGCAGCTTGTTGCTGGTGGGGCAGACCGGGGAGCTGTTTTTT. Amino acids: CASSLLLVGQTGELFF.

This chain connects TRBV12-3 or TRBV12-4 to TRBJ1-4; 7 bases fit TRBD1. The V and J ends lost 6 bases and 7 bases, in that order; junction bases with no gene match: 8. The CDR3 covers 14 residues. The CDR3 nucleotides read TGTGCCAGCAGCCTAAGGGGGCTGGGTGAAAAACTGTTTTTT. Protein sequence: CASSLRGLGEKLFF.

This clonotype came up many times. This chain connects TRBV11-2 to TRBJ1-6; TRBD1 aligns across 7 bases. The germline V gene encodes CDR1 SGHAT and CDR2 FQNNGV. The junction had 12 bases not matched to a gene; V was cut back by 5 bases and J by 2 bases. The length of the CDR3 is 18 residues. CDR3 sequence reads: CASSPRTGVPTYNSPLHF. CDR3 coding DNA: TGTGCCAGCAGCCCCAGAACAGGGGTCCCAACCTATAATTCACCCCTCCACTTT.

The chain has TRBV13 and TRBJ2-7; 9 nucleotides match TRBD1. In germline, CDR1 is PRHDT, CDR2 FYEKMQ (reference sequence). The junction had 13 bases not matched to a gene; V was cut back by 5 bases and J by 5 bases. The CDR3 loop spans 16 amino acids. CDR3 DNA: TGTGCCAGCAGCCAGGATGTCGGACAGGGGTTCCACGAGCAGTACTTC. Encoded protein: CASSQDVGQGFHEQYF.

This clonotype was observed many times. The rearrangement links TRBV6-5 to TRBJ1-2, with D possibly TRBD1 on 5 matching bases. Trimming cost V 7 bases and J 5 bases, with 17 bases left between them. This CDR3 has 14 residues. Germline V gene lookup returns CDR1 MNHEY and CDR2 SVGAGI. CDR3 sequence (DNA): TGTGCCAGCAACAAACGCGGGGGGGAATATGGCTACACCTTC. Its translation is CASNKRGGEYGYTF.

CDR3 loop: CASRQTGRTEAFF. The CDR3 DNA follows: TGTGCCAGCAGGCAAACAGGACGCACTGAAGCTTTCTTT. The chain employs TRBV12-3 or TRBV12-4 and TRBJ1-1; maybe TRBD1 (5 bases). The CDR3 length is 13 residues. V lost 6 bases and J 4 bases, leaving 12 bases between the germline ends.

The sample holds a few counts of this clonotype. This chain uses TRBV6-1 with TRBJ2-1; tentatively, D is TRBD1 or TRBD2 (5 bases each). The ends were cut back, 6 bases at V and 5 bases at J, with 17 bases in the middle. In germline, CDR1 is MNHNS, CDR2 SASEGT. The CDR3 runs to 15 residues. CDR3 in amino acids: CASSSSWGWNNEQFF. The CDR3 nucleotides read TGTGCCAGCAGCTCTAGCTGGGGGTGGAACAATGAGCAGTTCTTC.

In this sample, this clonotype turned up a few times. The gene calls are TRBV4-3 and TRBJ1-1; a possible D gene is TRBD1 (5 bases). V was clipped by 0 bases and J by 5 bases, with 10 bases between them. CDR1 is LGHNA, CDR2 YSLEER, per germline. The CDR3 runs 14 residues. In DNA, the CDR3 is TGCGCCAGCAGCCAAGATGGGGGGTGGACTGAAGCTTTCTTT. Protein product: CASSQDGGWTEAFF.

The rearrangement uses TRBV4-1 and TRBJ2-3, with 8 nucleotides matching TRBD1. The CDR3 loop spans 14 amino acids. Germline V lookup: CDR1 MGHRA, CDR2 YSYEKL. The V segment lost 2 bases and the J segment 4 bases; nucleotides outside the gene matches: 2. The CDR3 coding sequence is TGCGCCAGCAGCCAATTACAGGGGGCAGATACGCAGTATTTT. Translating it yields CASSQLQGADTQYF.

This clonotype was counted a few times. V is TRBV7-8 and J is TRBJ2-7; D ambiguous. This CDR3 comprises 14 residues. Per germline, CDR1 SGHVS and CDR2 FQNEAQ. Trimming shortened V by 1 base and J by 7 bases, and 14 bases separated the two germline ends. This chain's CDR3 is CASSLDPGPREQYF. The CDR3, as DNA: TGTGCCAGCAGCTTAGATCCAGGCCCAAGGGAGCAGTACTTC.

Only a few counts were recorded for this clonotype. CDR3 DNA sequence: TGTGCCTGGAGCTATCCAAGCAATCAGCCCCAGCATTTT. Its protein product is CAWSYPSNQPQHF. J is TRBJ1-5 and V is TRBV30; D unclear. The V and J ends lost 3 bases and 1 base respectively, with 7 bases between them. Germline CDR1 and CDR2: GTSNPN and SVGIG (reference sequence). This CDR3 region has 13 residues.